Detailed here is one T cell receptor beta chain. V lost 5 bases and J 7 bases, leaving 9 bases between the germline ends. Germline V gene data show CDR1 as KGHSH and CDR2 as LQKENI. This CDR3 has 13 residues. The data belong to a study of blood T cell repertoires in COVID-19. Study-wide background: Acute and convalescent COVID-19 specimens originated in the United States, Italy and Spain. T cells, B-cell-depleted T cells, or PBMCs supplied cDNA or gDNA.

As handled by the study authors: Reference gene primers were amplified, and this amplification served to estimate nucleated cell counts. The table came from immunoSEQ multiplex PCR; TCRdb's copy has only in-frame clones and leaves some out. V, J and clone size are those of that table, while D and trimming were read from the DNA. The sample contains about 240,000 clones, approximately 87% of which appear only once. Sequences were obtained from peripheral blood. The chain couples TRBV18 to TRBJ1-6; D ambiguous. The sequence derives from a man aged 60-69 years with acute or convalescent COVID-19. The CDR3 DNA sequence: TGTGCCAGCTCAGGCGCCAGGAATTCACCCCTCCACTTT. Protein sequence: CASSGARNSPLHF.